This T cell receptor beta chain was captured by sequencing in a study of control samples from healthy donors and cancer patients (dated by TCRdb to about 2020). Cut back by 3 bases and 1 base, the V and J ends lie 6 bases apart. The CDR3 sequence holds 13 residues, the cysteine and phenylalanine included. The read is trimmed to its CDR3 DNA, 39 bases read in frame from base 1. Details on this clone: No antigen is known for it. Base qualities are not recorded, but no much larger clone differs from it by a single base.

To prepare the library, the immunoSEQ multiplex PCR assay was applied. In its TCRdb copy, this immuneACCESS table keeps in-frame sequences only and misses some clones. Where compared with another copy, unresolved V genes explain less than half of these, and the others have no known cause. This sample holds 150,000 or so clones; about 94% were observed only once. The ten most abundant clones make up around 5.4% of the sample. The rearrangement joined TRBV12-3 or TRBV12-4 to TRBJ1-1, and perhaps TRBD1 as D gene, on 5 matching bases. The sequenced sample consisted of blood. This TCR was recovered from a man aged 40-49 years in good health. The CDR3 here reads CASSLTENTEAFF. In nucleotides, the sequence is TGTGCCAGCAGTTTGACAGAGAACACTGAAGCTTTCTTT.